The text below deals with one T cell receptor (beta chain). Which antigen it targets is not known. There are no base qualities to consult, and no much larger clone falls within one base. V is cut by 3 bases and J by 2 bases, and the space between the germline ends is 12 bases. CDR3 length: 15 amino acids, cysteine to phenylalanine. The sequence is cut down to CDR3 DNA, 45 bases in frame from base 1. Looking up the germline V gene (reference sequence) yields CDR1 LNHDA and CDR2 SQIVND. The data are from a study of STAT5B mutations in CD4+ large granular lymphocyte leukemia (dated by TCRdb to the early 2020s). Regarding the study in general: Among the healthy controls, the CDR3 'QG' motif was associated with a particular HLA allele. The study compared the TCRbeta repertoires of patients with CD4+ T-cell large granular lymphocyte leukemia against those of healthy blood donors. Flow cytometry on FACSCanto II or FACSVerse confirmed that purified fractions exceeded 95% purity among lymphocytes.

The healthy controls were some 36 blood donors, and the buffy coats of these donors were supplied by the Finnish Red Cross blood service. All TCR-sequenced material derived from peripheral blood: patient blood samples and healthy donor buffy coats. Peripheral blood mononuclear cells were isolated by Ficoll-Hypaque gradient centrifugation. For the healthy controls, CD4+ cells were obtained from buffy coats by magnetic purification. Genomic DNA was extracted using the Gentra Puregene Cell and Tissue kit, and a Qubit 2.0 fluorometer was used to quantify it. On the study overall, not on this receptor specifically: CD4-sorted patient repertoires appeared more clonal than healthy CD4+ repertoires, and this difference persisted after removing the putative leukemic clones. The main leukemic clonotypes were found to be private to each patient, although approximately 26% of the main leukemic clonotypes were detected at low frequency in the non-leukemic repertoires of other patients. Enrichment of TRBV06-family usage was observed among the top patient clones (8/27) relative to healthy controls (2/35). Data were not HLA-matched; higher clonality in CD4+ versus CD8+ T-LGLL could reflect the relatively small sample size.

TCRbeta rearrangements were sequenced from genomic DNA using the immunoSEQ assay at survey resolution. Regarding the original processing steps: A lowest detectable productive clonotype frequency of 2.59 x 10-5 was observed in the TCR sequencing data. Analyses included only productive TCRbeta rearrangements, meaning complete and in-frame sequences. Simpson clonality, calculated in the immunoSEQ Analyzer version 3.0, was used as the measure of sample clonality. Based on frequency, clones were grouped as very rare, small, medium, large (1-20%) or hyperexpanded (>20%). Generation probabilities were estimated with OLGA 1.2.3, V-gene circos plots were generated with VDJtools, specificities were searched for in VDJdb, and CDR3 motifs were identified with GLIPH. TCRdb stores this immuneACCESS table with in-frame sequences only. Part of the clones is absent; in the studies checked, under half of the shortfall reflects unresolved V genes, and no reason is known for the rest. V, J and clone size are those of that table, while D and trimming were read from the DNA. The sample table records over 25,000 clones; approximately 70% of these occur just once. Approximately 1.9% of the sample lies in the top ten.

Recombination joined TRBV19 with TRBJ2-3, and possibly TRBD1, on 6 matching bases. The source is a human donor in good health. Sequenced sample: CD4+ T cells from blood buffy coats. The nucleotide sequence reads TGTGCCAGTAGTATCGAGACAGGTTTCACAGATACGCAGTATTTT. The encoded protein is CASSIETGFTDTQYF.